The 12 T cell receptor beta chains given below trace back to one sample, sequenced in a study of cytomegalovirus exposure and HLA in healthy donors. Primers for the PCR totalled 60 Vbeta and 13 Jbeta. Here immunoSEQ multiplex PCR was the method, and the copy in TCRdb shows in-frame clones only, minus some. Of 80,000 or so clones in the sample, about three quarters are singletons; the top ten hold 12%. The sequenced sample was PBMCs. The receptor source for this set is a male donor in good health and CMV-seropositive.

The rearrangement uses TRBV19 and TRBJ2-7; possibly TRBD2 for D (5 bases). Trimming cost V 3 bases and J 4 bases, with 16 bases left between them. CDR3 length: 15 amino acids. Germline CDR1 and CDR2: LNHDA and SQIVND (reference sequence). In nucleotides, the CDR3 is TGTGCCAGTAGTATCAAGGACGGACTCATGTACGAGCAGTACTTC. As protein: CASSIKDGLMYEQYF.

The chain carries TRBV7-2 and TRBJ2-5; D is undetermined. Trimming removed 2 bases at V and 5 bases at J, with 6 bases between. This CDR3 is built from 12 residues. Germline V gives CDR1 SGHTA, CDR2 FQGNSA. The CDR3 region is CASSLYRETQYF. CDR3 coding DNA: TGTGCCAGCAGCTTATATCGGGAGACCCAGTACTTC.

The chain employs TRBV18 and TRBJ1-1; 8 nucleotides match TRBD1. V was clipped by 5 bases and J by 11 bases; unmatched bases: 10. The CDR3 loop spans 13 amino acids. CDR1 is KGHSH, CDR2 LQKENI, per germline. This chain's CDR3 is CASSSGQGLEAFF. The CDR3 DNA follows: TGTGCCAGCTCATCTGGACAGGGCTTGGAGGCTTTCTTT.

J is TRBJ2-3 and V is TRBV7-3; tentatively, D is TRBD1 (6 bases). Germline V gene sequence: CDR1 SGHTA, CDR2 FQGTGA. The CDR3 is made up of 15 amino acids. V was cut by 0 bases and J by 2 bases, with 9 bases left in between. CDR3 amino acids: CASSLTGGFTDTQYF. CDR3 nucleotide sequence: TGTGCCAGCAGCTTAACAGGGGGATTCACAGATACGCAGTATTTT. Variable domain in full (rest from reference TRBV7-3 and TRBJ2-3): GAGVSQTPSNKVTEKGKYVELRCDPISGHTALYWYRQSLGQGPEFLIYFQGTGAADDSGLPNDRFFAVRPEGSVSTLKIQRTERGDSAVYLCASSLTGGFTDTQYFGPGTRLTVL.

DNA for the CDR3: TGTGCCAGCTCACCCGGCGGGGGCGGTGCTGGCTACACCTTC. Encoded protein: CASSPGGGGAGYTF. The rearrangement joins TRBV18 to TRBJ1-2, with D possibly being TRBD1 (6 bases). Germline CDR1 and CDR2: KGHSH and LQKENI. The V gene lost 3 bases and the J gene lost 7 bases, with 15 bases spanning the gap. The CDR3 extends over 14 amino acids.

Concerning this clone: At one end, the junction sequence differs from germline, possibly due to a read error. The identical CDR3 is also encoded by other nucleotide sequences in the sample. The chain combines TRBV5-1 with TRBJ2-2, with TRBD2 as a possible D gene (5 bases). Germline V gene lookup returns CDR1 SGHRS and CDR2 YFSETQ. This CDR3 region has 15 residues. This CDR3 is CASSLDGLNTGELFF. CDR3 sequence (DNA): TGCGCCAGCAGTTTGGACGGACTGAACACCGGGGAGCTGTTTTTT.

The chain joins TRBV18 to TRBJ2-4, with 8 bases identical to TRBD1. Germline CDR1 reads KGHSH; CDR2 reads LQKENI. V lost 3 bases and J lost 5; bases outside the gene matches: 6. The length of the CDR3 is 15 residues. The CDR3 region has the DNA TGTGCCAGCTCACCCGTGACAGGGGTGGAAAACATTCAGTACTTC. Translated: CASSPVTGVENIQYF.

This clone was seen a few times. The chain links TRBV9 to TRBJ2-7; D gene uncertain. Trimming shortened V by 1 base and J by 0 bases, and 8 bases separated the two germline ends. There are 14 residues in the CDR3. Germline lookup yields CDR1 SGDLS and CDR2 YYNGEE. CDR3 loop: CASSVSISSYEQYF. The DNA of the CDR3 is TGTGCCAGCAGCGTATCTATAAGCTCCTACGAGCAGTACTTC.

V usage is TRBV29-1 and J usage is TRBJ2-3, with D possibly being TRBD2 (6 bases). Germline V gene data show CDR1 as SQVTM and CDR2 as ANQGSEA. V was pared by 3 bases and J by 1 base, with 11 bases between. This CDR3 comprises 14 residues. The CDR3: CSVDRRGGTDTQYF. The DNA for the CDR3 is TGCAGCGTTGATAGGAGGGGAGGCACAGATACGCAGTATTTT.

The V gene is TRBV19, the J gene TRBJ2-5, with a possible D match to TRBD1 (5 bases). The V and J ends lost 5 bases and 3 bases respectively, with 10 bases between them. The CDR3 covers 13 residues. Per germline, CDR1 LNHDA and CDR2 SQIVND (reference sequence). This chain's CDR3 is CASSPGHKETQYF. The CDR3 region has the DNA TGTGCCAGTAGTCCCGGACATAAAGAGACCCAGTACTTC.

On this clone: The sample carries other DNA sequences with the same CDR3. DNA of the CDR3: TGTGCAAGTCGCTTAGGTCGGTCAGGAGGAAGGGCCTGGGTATGGTACGAGCAGTACTTC. It yields the protein CASRLGRSGGRAWVWYEQYF. The chain has TRBV12-2 and TRBJ2-7; the listed D gene, TRBD2, was not tested against the DNA. TRBV12-2 is tagged as a pseudogene. The CDR3 has 20 residues.

The rearrangement links TRBV2 to TRBJ1-5; a possible D gene is TRBD1 (5 bases). From germline, CDR1 is SNHLY and CDR2 FYNNEI. Trimming shortened V by 4 bases and J by 2 bases, and 15 bases separated the two germline ends. This CDR3 has 16 amino acids. The CDR3 here is CASSGDSGGGNQPQHF. The CDR3 coding sequence is TGTGCCAGCAGTGGGGACTCTGGTGGTGGCAATCAGCCCCAGCATTTT.